The clone carrying this T cell receptor (beta chain) has only a few counts. This record belongs to a study of T cell changes during pregnancy in multiple sclerosis. Some clones are missing from TCRdb's copy, which holds only in-frame ones; the method was immunoSEQ multiplex PCR. The sample has roughly 60,000 clones, over 85% seen once. V dropped 2 bases and J dropped 3 bases, with 7 bases sitting between them. CDR3 length equals 13 residues. Germline V gene sequence: CDR1 MDHEN, CDR2 SYDVKM. The material was CD4+ T cells from peripheral blood mononuclear cells, obtained before pregnancy. The source of this sequence is a female donor with multiple sclerosis, enrolled in a pregnancy study. This chain uses TRBV28 with TRBJ1-1, with unresolved D. The DNA for the CDR3 is TGTGCCAGCAGTTTAAACCGGGACACTGAAGCTTTCTTT. It is translated as CASSLNRDTEAFF. The entire variable domain, with the rest obtained from reference TRBV28 and TRBJ1-1, is as follows: DVKVTQSSRYLVKRTGEKVFLECVQDMDHENMFWYRQDPGLGLRLIYFSYDVKMKEKGDIPEGYSVSREKKERFSLILESASTNQTSMYLCASSLNRDTEAFFGQGTRLTVV.